Here is one T cell receptor (beta chain) with its context. Its antigen remains unknown. The data were obtained in a study of T cells in Graves' hyperthyroidism and ophthalmopathy. In the study overall: Sampling of peripheral blood happened at initial diagnosis, prior to any treatment.

The V and J ends lost 5 bases and 4 bases respectively, with 11 bases between them. Germline CDR1 is MNHEY and CDR2 is SMNVEV (reference sequence). CDR3 length: 14 amino acids. Amplification of TCR beta CDR3 regions was performed using RNA transcripts as template. When the TCR CDR3 underwent first-round RT-PCR, the HTBI primer set was used. TCRdb reanalysed the multiplex PCR reads using MiXCR and keeps one entry per CDR3 protein. The table lists hundreds of thousands of distinct CDR3 sequences, approximately 17% of them singletons. Whole-study results and caveats: Expanded thyroid clonotypes (above 0.001) were mostly also found in blood. It was a median 6.5 months before onset that the model predicted ophthalmopathy.

The specimen sequenced was blood. This sequence joins TRBV27 and TRBJ1-4; D not resolved. The sequence was obtained from a woman between 18 and 29 years old with Graves' ophthalmopathy. As DNA, the CDR3 is TGTGCCAGCAGTCCCTCCGGCGTTAATGAAAAACTGTTTTTT. Its protein product is CASSPSGVNEKLFF.